These 21 T cell receptor beta chains were all obtained from the same sample, sequenced in a study of pediatric ulcerative colitis. The rectum was sampled with one to two pinch biopsies at colonoscopy. Repertoires were generated with immunoSEQ multiplex PCR, while TCRdb's copy carries only in-frame clones and drops some. Of approximately 11,000 clones in the sample, approximately 80% were seen once. The sequenced sample was gut tissue. Every receptor here comes from a girl aged 5 to 17 who was a control in a study of pediatric ulcerative colitis.

This sequence joins TRBV6-1 and TRBJ1-1; D is ambiguous. The germline V gene encodes CDR1 MNHNS and CDR2 SASEGT. Trimming removed 6 bases at V and 5 bases at J, with 10 bases between. This CDR3 spans 12 amino acids. The chain's CDR3 is CASRGSGTEAFF. CDR3 coding DNA: TGTGCCAGCAGGGGAAGTGGAACTGAAGCTTTCTTT.

This chain uses TRBV5-1 with TRBJ1-2, with TRBD1 matching 7 bases. The germline V gene has CDR1 SGHRS and CDR2 YFSETQ. V trimming: 4 bases; J trimming: 4 bases; junction bases outside the gene matches: 13. The CDR3 is 16 residues long. For the CDR3, the DNA is TGCGCCAGCAGCCAAGGAGGGAACCGGGACAGCTATGGCTACACCTTC. Translating it yields CASSQGGNRDSYGYTF.

This clone was picked up a small number of times. The V and J genes are TRBV27 and TRBJ2-5; the D is unclear. Germline V gene lookup returns CDR1 MNHEY and CDR2 SMNVEV (reference sequence). With 2 bases removed from V and 2 bases from J, the gap between germline ends came to 6 bases. The CDR3 totals 13 residues. DNA for the CDR3: TGTGCCAGCAGTTTAATATTTCAAGAGACCCAGTACTTC. Its translation: CASSLIFQETQYF.

This chain links TRBV10-1 with TRBJ2-1; D not certain. Per germline, CDR1 WNHNN and CDR2 SYGVQD (reference sequence). V was cut by 4 bases and J by 9 bases, with 16 bases left in between. This CDR3 spans 14 amino acids. This chain's CDR3 is CASSVGLGAGEQFF. The CDR3 nucleotides read TGCGCCAGCAGTGTTGGTCTAGGAGCCGGTGAGCAGTTCTTC.

V and J are TRBV30 and TRBJ2-1, with TRBD2 identical over 12 bases. V was pared by 2 bases and J by 0 bases, with 11 bases of the junction left unmatched. Germline V lookup: CDR1 GTSNPN, CDR2 SVGIG (reference sequence). The CDR3 runs 19 residues. For the CDR3, the DNA is TGTGCCTGGAGTACTGGACTAGCGGGATCCGGGGACTCCTACAATGAGCAGTTCTTC. Its translation is CAWSTGLAGSGDSYNEQFF. Full variable domain (remainder filled in from reference TRBV30 and TRBJ2-1): SQTIHQWPATLVQPVGSPLSLECTVEGTSNPNLYWYRQAAGRGLQLLFYSVGIGQISSEVPQNLSASRPQDRQFILSSKKLLLSDSGFYLCAWSTGLAGSGDSYNEQFFGPGTRLTVL.

The rearrangement joins TRBV7-9 to TRBJ1-2; D unclear. This CDR3 is built from 15 residues. The V gene lost 5 bases and the J gene lost 8 bases, with 21 bases spanning the gap. Germline V lookup: CDR1 SEHNR, CDR2 FQNEAQ (reference sequence). CDR3: CASSLVGSWGLGYTF. The CDR3 nucleotides read TGTGCCAGCAGCCTCGTGGGGTCTTGGGGTCTCGGCTACACCTTC. The full variable domain, completed using reference TRBV7-9 and TRBJ1-2, is DTGVSQNPRHKITKRGQNVTFRCDPISEHNRLYWYRQTLGQGPEFLTYFQNEAQLEKSRLLSDRFSAERPKGSFSTLEIQRTEQGDSAMYLCASSLVGSWGLGYTFGSGTRLTVV.

This clone was seen more than once but under ten times. The rearrangement joins TRBV6-1 to TRBJ1-5; 7 nucleotides line up with TRBD1. V was clipped by 1 base and J by 4 bases; unmatched bases: 4. The CDR3 sequence is 15 residues long. Germline-derived CDR1 and CDR2 are MNHNS and SASEGT. Here the CDR3 DNA reads TGTGCCAGCAGTGAAGGAATCAGGGGGAATCAGCCCCAGCATTTT. Its protein is CASSEGIRGNQPQHF.

This chain connects TRBV7-8 to TRBJ1-5; D perhaps matches TRBD1 (6 bases). Trimming removed 5 bases at V and 2 bases at J, with 16 bases between. There are 16 residues in the CDR3. Germline CDR1 reads SGHVS; CDR2 reads FQNEAQ. The CDR3, as DNA: TGTGCCAGCAGCGATAGAGGGGCAGGGGGCAATCAGCCCCAGCATTTT. Its protein product is CASSDRGAGGNQPQHF.

The V and J genes are TRBV11-2 and TRBJ2-2; 11 bases line up with TRBD2. CDR1 SGHAT and CDR2 FQNNGV come from the germline V gene. The J segment lost 8 bases and the V segment lost 5 bases, leaving 16 bases of the junction unmatched. The CDR3 contains 18 residues. CDR3 loop: CASSRETSGILPQGELFF. DNA for the CDR3: TGTGCCAGCAGCAGAGAGACTAGCGGGATCCTCCCTCAAGGGGAGCTGTTTTTT.

V usage is TRBV4-3 and J usage is TRBJ1-4; 8 bases agree with TRBD1. From germline, CDR1 is LGHNA and CDR2 YSLEER. J lost 5 bases, V lost 4 bases, and 6 bases had no gene match. There are 15 residues in the CDR3. CDR3 coding DNA: TGCGCCAGCAGCCCGACAGGGGCCGTAAATGAAAAACTGTTTTTT. Protein product: CASSPTGAVNEKLFF.

In this sample, this clone turned up a few times. Other DNA variants within this sample encode the same CDR3. The chain recombines TRBV7-9 with TRBJ1-5, with D perhaps matching TRBD1 (6 bases). The CDR3 is 15 amino acids. The V end was cut by 5 bases, the J end by 0 bases, with 11 bases between. Germline-derived CDR1 and CDR2 are SEHNR and FQNEAQ (reference sequence). In nucleotides, the CDR3 is TGTGCCAGCAGCCCGTCCAGGGGTAGCAATCAGCCCCAGCATTTT. It is translated as CASSPSRGSNQPQHF.

A single count supports this clone. The chain has TRBV14 and TRBJ2-1, with 9 bases matching TRBD2. Trimming took 4 bases from V and 0 from J; bases not matched to a gene: 4. Looked up from germline, CDR1 is SGHDN and CDR2 is FVKESK. There are 16 residues in the CDR3. This chain's CDR3 is CASSPFSGSSYNEQFF. In nucleotides, the CDR3 is TGTGCCAGCAGCCCGTTTAGCGGGAGCTCCTACAATGAGCAGTTCTTC.

This rearrangement joins TRBV19 to TRBJ1-5; unclear D gene. CDR3 size: 15 residues. Trimming stripped 4 bases from V and 0 bases from J, with 10 bases between. Germline V gives CDR1 LNHDA, CDR2 SQIVND (reference sequence). CDR3 in amino acids: CASSKEGYSNQPQHF. CDR3 sequence (DNA): TGTGCCAGTAGTAAGGAGGGATATAGCAATCAGCCCCAGCATTTT. Looking up the rest from reference TRBV19 and TRBJ1-5 gives the full variable domain: DGGITQSPKYLFRKEGQNVTLSCEQNLNHDAMYWYRQDPGQGLRLIYYSQIVNDFQKGDIAEGYSVSREKKESFPLTVTSAQKNPTAFYLCASSKEGYSNQPQHFGDGTRLSIL.

For the CDR3, the DNA is TGTGCCAGTAGTATATGGTTCGCAGGCTCAAAAAACATTCAGTACTTC. This sequence encodes CASSIWFAGSKNIQYF. The chain joins TRBV19 to TRBJ2-4; no clear D. The CDR3 sequence is 16 residues long. Trimming shortened V by 2 bases and J by 4 bases, and 15 bases separated the two germline ends. CDR1 is LNHDA and CDR2 is SQIVND in the germline V gene (reference sequence).

The chain joins TRBV11-2 to TRBJ2-7; 7 positions match TRBD2. CDR3 length: 14 residues. J lost 0 bases, V lost 7 bases, and 6 bases had no gene match. Looked up from germline, CDR1 is SGHAT and CDR2 is FQNNGV. The CDR3 is CASTWGGSSYEQYF. Written as DNA, the CDR3 is TGTGCCAGCACATGGGGCGGGAGCTCCTACGAGCAGTACTTC. Full variable domain (rest looked up from reference TRBV11-2 and TRBJ2-7): EAGVAQSPRYKIIEKRQSVAFWCNPISGHATLYWYQQILGQGPKLLIQFQNNGVVDDSQLPKDRFSAERLKGVDSTLKIQPAKLEDSAVYLCASTWGGSSYEQYFGPGTRLTVT.

V usage is TRBV4-1 and J usage is TRBJ1-3; no firm D call. The V end lost 0 bases, the J end lost 4 bases, and 10 bases lay between the germline ends. The germline V gene has CDR1 MGHRA and CDR2 YSYEKL. The CDR3 runs 15 residues. For the CDR3, the DNA is TGCGCCAGCAGCCAAGATCCGGGTGCCGGAAACACCATATATTTT. Translation gives CASSQDPGAGNTIYF.

The chain employs TRBV7-9 and TRBJ2-7; D is perhaps TRBD2 (5 bases). This CDR3 spans 12 amino acids. The V and J ends lost 1 base and 12 bases respectively, with 13 bases between them. CDR1 is SEHNR and CDR2 is FQNEAQ in the germline V gene (reference sequence). This chain's CDR3 is CASSLDAGNAYF. In DNA form, the CDR3 reads TGTGCCAGCAGCTTAGATGCCGGGAACGCGTACTTC.

The V call is TRBV10-3, the J call TRBJ2-2; 7 bases fit TRBD1. This CDR3 has 17 amino acids. J gave up 1 base and V 0 bases, and 5 bases lay outside the gene matches. Looked up from germline, CDR1 is ENHRY and CDR2 is SYGVKD. The CDR3 DNA reads TGTGCCATCAGTGAGTCCGATAGGGGGCGGAACACCGGGGAGCTGTTTTTT. This sequence encodes CAISESDRGRNTGELFF.

This clone turned up a few times. At one boundary the junction diverges from the germline segment, which might be a read error. The chain is built from TRBV16 and TRBJ1-1; D gene unclear. This CDR3 is 15 amino acids long. In germline, CDR1 is KGHSY, CDR2 FQNENV. In DNA, the CDR3 is TGTGCCAGCAGCCAACCAAACATAGGGAAAGCTGAGGCTTTCTTT. It yields the protein CASSQPNIGKAEAFF.

This CDR3 reads CASSETTFEQYF. CDR3 in DNA: TGCGCCAGCAGTGAGACGACCTTCGAGCAGTACTTC. The chain recombines TRBV10-2 with TRBJ2-7; unclear D gene. Deletions cut 2 bases from V and 6 bases from J, with 8 bases between. Germline-derived CDR1 and CDR2 are WSHSY and SAAADI. The CDR3 contains 12 residues.

The chain is built from TRBV7-9 and TRBJ1-6; D is unresolved. The CDR3 loop spans 13 amino acids. CDR1 SEHNR and CDR2 FQNEAQ come from the germline V gene (reference sequence). V was trimmed by 1 base and J by 13 bases, leaving 11 bases between them. This CDR3 is CASSLEVTEPLHF. In nucleotides, the CDR3 is TGTGCCAGCAGCTTAGAAGTCACTGAGCCCCTCCACTTT.